This T cell receptor beta chain stems from a study of cytomegalovirus exposure and HLA in healthy donors. Per germline, CDR1 SGHRS and CDR2 YFSETQ. Trimming at V came to 3 bases and at J to 0 bases, leaving 7 bases not matched to a gene. The CDR3 covers 17 residues. Both 60 Vbeta primers and 13 Jbeta primers went into the PCR. Clones were sequenced by immunoSEQ multiplex PCR, and TCRdb holds only the in-frame ones, with some missing. Found here are some 130,000 clones, roughly four fifths of them singletons; the top ten hold approximately 10%. This sequence joins TRBV5-1 and TRBJ1-1; 11 bases map to TRBD1. Sequenced sample: PBMCs. The TCR originated in a male donor in good health and CMV-seropositive. The CDR3 bases are TGCGCCAGCAGCTACTGGACAGGGGGCAGCATGAACACTGAAGCTTTCTTT. This encodes CASSYWTGGSMNTEAFF.